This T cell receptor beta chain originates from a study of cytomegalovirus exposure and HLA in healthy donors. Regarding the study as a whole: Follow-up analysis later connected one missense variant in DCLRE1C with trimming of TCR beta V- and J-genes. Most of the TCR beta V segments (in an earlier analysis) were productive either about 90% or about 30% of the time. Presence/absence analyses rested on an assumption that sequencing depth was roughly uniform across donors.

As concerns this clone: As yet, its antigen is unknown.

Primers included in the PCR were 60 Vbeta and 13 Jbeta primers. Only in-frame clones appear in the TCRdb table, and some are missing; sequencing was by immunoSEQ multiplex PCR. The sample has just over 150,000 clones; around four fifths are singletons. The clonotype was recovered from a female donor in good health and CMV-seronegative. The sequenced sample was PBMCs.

For the CDR3, the DNA is TGTGCCAGCAGCGACGGAGTAGCGGGGAGGGCCGGGGAGCTGTTTTTT. As protein: CASSDGVAGRAGELFF. This chain joins TRBV7-3 and TRBJ2-2; 8 nucleotides agree with TRBD2. V gave up 5 bases and J gave up 6 bases; unmatched junction bases: 11. This CDR3 is built from 16 residues. From germline, CDR1 is SGHTA and CDR2 FQGTGA.